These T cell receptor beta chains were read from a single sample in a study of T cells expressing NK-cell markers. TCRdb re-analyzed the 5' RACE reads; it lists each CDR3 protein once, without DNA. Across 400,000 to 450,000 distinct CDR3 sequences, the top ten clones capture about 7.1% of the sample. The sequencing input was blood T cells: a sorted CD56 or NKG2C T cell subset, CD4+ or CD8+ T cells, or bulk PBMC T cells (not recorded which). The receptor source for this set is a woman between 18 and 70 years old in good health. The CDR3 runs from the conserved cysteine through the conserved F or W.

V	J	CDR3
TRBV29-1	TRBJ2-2	CSAPGPHTGELFF
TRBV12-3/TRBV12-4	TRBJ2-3	CASSFRLAPSTDTQYF
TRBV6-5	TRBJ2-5	CASSYGQGVETQYF
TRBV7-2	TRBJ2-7	CASSKGTGAYEQYF
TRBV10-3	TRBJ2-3	CAISGTSGDPRGDTQYF
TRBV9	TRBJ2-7	CASSPRLAGGEQYF
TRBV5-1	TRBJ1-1	CASSLGQAPEAFF
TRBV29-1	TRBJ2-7	CSGTTGQSYEQYF
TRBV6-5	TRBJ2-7	CASSYQRQGAYEQYF
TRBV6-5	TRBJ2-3	CASSSEGLTDTQYF
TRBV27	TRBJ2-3	CASSPTKITDTQYF
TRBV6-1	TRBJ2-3	CASRSGQGAGTQYF
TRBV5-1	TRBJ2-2	CASSPSEWGVKAGELFF
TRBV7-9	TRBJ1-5	CASSPDRNNQPQHF
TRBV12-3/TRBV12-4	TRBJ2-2	CASSFMFDTGELFF
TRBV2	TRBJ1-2	CASSVAGGGNGYTF
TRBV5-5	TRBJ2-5	CASSLTWVQETQYF
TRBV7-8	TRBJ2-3	CASSGPRGTDTQYF
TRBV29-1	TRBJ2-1	CSVLGASGSGEQFF
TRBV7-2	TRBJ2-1	CASSFWVGNEQFF
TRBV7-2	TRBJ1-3	CASSLAGDFSGNTIYF
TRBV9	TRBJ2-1	CASSVRLAGHNEQFF
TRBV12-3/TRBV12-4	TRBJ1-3	CASSLDGQGFVYF
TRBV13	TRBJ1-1	CASSFGEPTVPNTEAFF
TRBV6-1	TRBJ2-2	CASSPSGPYTGELFF
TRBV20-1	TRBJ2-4	CSASRLEGAAKNIQYF
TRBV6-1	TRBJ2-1	CASRGRDSNYNEQFF
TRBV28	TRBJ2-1	CASSSWEASYNEQFF
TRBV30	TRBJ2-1	CASSGQGVEEQFF
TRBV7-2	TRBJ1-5	CASSLAAGEQPQHF
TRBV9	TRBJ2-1	CASSVGWGVTSYNEQFF
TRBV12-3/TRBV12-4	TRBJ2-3	CASSPLAGEQYF
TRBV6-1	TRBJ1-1	CASSKWGSNTEAFF
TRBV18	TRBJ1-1	CASSPRGETNTEAFF
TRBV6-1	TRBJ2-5	CASSPRQGRETQYF
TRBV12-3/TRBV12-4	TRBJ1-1	CASSLWLAEAFF
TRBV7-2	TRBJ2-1	CASSSLPASYNEQFF
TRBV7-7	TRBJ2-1	CASSPGLATGNEQFF
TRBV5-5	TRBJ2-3	CASSVNRAGATDTQYF
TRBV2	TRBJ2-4	CASSWGQGAAKPLLAKNIQYF
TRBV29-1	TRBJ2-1	CSVELRQWKVYNEQFF
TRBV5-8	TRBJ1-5	CASSLGFGTPQHF
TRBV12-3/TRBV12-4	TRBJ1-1	CASSFSGPRGNTEAFF
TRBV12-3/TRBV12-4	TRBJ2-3	CASSLAGPRGDTQYF